These 9 T cell receptor beta chains share one sample of origin, sequenced in a study of shared clonotypes between healthy human individuals. Using immunoSEQ multiplex PCR, the repertoire was profiled, and TCRdb retains in-frame clones only, with some absent. Of about 530,000 clones in the sample, over 75% were seen once. The sample taken for sequencing was PBMCs. These TCRs come from a woman aged 40 to 49 in good health. Some clones in this sample may be carry-over from other donors' samples.

The V call is TRBV5-1, the J call TRBJ2-5; D may be TRBD1 (6 bases). The J call may be wrong; the DNA end is better matched by TRBJ2-7. The CDR3 runs to 14 residues. Germline-derived CDR1 and CDR2 are SGHRS and YFSETQ. CDR3: CASSFSADSYEQYF. In nucleotides, the CDR3 is TGCGCCAGCAGCTTTTCAGCGGACAGCTACGAGCAGTACTTC.

The chain carries TRBV9 and TRBJ2-5, with D possibly TRBD2 on 5 matching bases. Between the trimmed V and J ends, which lost 0 bases and 5 bases, there was a span of 14 bases. The CDR3 contains 15 residues. The germline V gene encodes CDR1 SGDLS and CDR2 YYNGEE. The CDR3 nucleotides read TGTGCCAGCAGCGTAGCAGAGGGTTGGTTGGAGACCCAGTACTTC. Its translation is CASSVAEGWLETQYF.

CDR3 bases: TGTGCCAGCAGACAAGGGGGGACTGAAGCTTTCTTT. This encodes CASRQGGTEAFF. The J gene is TRBJ1-1, the V gene TRBV5-4; tentatively, D is TRBD1 (6 bases). V lost 5 bases to trimming and J lost 5 bases, with 10 bases between them. CDR3 size: 12 residues. Germline CDR1 and CDR2: SGHNT and YYREEE (reference sequence).

Only a few counts were recorded for this clone. In DNA form, the CDR3 reads TGTGCCAGCAGAAACCCCCTTCAGGGCTACGAGCAGTACTTC. It translates to CASRNPLQGYEQYF. The chain is built from TRBV9 and TRBJ2-7; perhaps TRBD1 as D (5 bases). Germline CDR1 is SGDLS and CDR2 is YYNGEE. This CDR3 comprises 14 residues. Trimming shortened V by 5 bases and J by 3 bases, and 15 bases separated the two germline ends.

The chain recombines TRBV9 with TRBJ2-3; TRBD2 matches 10 bases. With 6 bases clipped from V and 3 bases from J, the junction kept 10 bases outside the gene matches. The CDR3 has 16 residues. Germline loops: CDR1 SGDLS, CDR2 YYNGEE. CDR3 sequence reads: CASTSVVGLATDTQYF. DNA for the CDR3: TGTGCCAGCACGTCGGTCGTGGGACTAGCGACAGATACGCAGTATTTT.

This chain uses TRBV5-3 with TRBJ1-5; D gene unclear. TRBV5-3 is annotated as an ORF whose role is uncertain. Trimming removed 0 bases from V and 0 bases from J, with 10 bases in between. This CDR3 contains 16 residues. CDR3 in amino acids: CARSLGPEISNQPQHF. CDR3 DNA sequence: TGTGCCAGAAGCTTGGGTCCAGAAATTAGCAATCAGCCCCAGCATTTT.

This clone came up a few times. The chain carries TRBV7-9 and TRBJ1-2; the D gene is possibly TRBD1 (6 bases). CDR3 size: 14 residues. Trimming removed 5 bases from V and 8 bases from J, with 18 bases in between. The germline gives CDR1 SEHNR, CDR2 FQNEAQ (reference sequence). CDR3 sequence (DNA): TGTGCCAGCAGCCCCAGGGGCCTAGGAGGGGGCTACACCTTC. It is translated as CASSPRGLGGGYTF.

The chain recombines TRBV5-4 with TRBJ1-3, with D tentatively TRBD1 (5 bases). Trimming took off 0 bases at V and 5 bases at J, with 12 bases between the two ends. The CDR3 spans 15 residues. Germline V gives CDR1 SGHNT, CDR2 YYREEE (reference sequence). CDR3 sequence reads: CASSLGTGTRNTIYF. The CDR3, as DNA: TGTGCCAGCAGCTTGGGTACCGGGACGAGAAACACCATATATTTT.

This rearrangement joins TRBV2 to TRBJ2-2; tentatively, D is TRBD2 (6 bases). The CDR3 is made up of 13 amino acids. V gave up 4 bases and J gave up 5 bases, with 8 bases separating them. The germline CDR1 and CDR2 sequences are SNHLY and FYNNEI. CDR3 residues: CASSAAGTGELFF. Written as DNA, the CDR3 is TGTGCCAGCAGTGCGGCGGGAACCGGGGAGCTGTTTTTT.